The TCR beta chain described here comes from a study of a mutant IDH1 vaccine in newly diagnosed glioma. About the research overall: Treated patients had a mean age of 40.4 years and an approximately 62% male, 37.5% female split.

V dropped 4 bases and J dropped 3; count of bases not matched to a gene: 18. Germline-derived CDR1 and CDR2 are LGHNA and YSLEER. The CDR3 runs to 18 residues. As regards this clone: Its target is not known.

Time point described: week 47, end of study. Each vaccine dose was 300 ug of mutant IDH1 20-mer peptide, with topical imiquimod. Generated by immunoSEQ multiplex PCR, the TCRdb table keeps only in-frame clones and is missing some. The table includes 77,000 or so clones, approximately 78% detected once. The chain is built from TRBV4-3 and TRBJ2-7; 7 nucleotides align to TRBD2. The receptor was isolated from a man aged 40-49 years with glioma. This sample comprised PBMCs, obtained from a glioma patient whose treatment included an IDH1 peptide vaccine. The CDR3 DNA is TGCGCCAGCAGCCTTAAGCGAGGGGAGGGTCGACTGAGCTACGAGCAGTACTTC. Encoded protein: CASSLKRGEGRLSYEQYF.